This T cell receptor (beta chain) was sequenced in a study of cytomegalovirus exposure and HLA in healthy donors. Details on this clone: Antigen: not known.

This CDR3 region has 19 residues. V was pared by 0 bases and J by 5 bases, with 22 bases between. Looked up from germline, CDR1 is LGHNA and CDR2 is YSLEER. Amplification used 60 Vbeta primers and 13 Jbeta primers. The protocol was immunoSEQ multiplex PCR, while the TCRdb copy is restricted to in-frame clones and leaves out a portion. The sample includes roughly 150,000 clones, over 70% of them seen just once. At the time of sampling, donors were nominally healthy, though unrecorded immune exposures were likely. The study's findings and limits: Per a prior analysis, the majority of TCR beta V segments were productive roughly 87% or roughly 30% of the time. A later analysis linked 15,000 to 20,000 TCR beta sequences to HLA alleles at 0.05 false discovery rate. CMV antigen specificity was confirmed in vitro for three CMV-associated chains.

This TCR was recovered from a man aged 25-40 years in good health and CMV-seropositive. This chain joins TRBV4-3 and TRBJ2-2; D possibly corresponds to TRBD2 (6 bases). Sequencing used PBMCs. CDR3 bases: TGCGCCAGCAGCCAAGATGGGGTCTTGGCGGGAATAAGAACCGGGGAGCTGTTTTTT. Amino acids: CASSQDGVLAGIRTGELFF.